Listed here is a single TCR beta chain. V lost 4 bases, J lost 10 bases, and 15 bases lay in between. The germline V gene has CDR1 SGHRS and CDR2 YFSETQ. This CDR3 has 14 amino acids. This specimen belongs to a study of technical replicates of blood from a few donors. Data came from immunoSEQ multiplex PCR; TCRdb stores just in-frame clones and leaves some out. The sample shows 65,000 to 90,000 clones, around 85% of them seen only once. This TCR was sampled from a human donor in good health. Some clones in this sample may be carry-over from other donors' samples. The V gene is TRBV5-1, the J gene TRBJ1-6; no reliable D call. The sequencing sample was made of PBMCs. The CDR3 DNA reads TGCGCCAGCAGCCCTTCGGGAGGCTACTCACCCCTCCACTTT. Encoded protein: CASSPSGGYSPLHF.